Following are 20 T cell receptor beta chains from one sample sequenced in a study of T cell responses to AZD1222 COVID-19 vaccine (dated by TCRdb to about 2021). Sample time point, as interpreted from the label and publication: about 28 days (+/-7) after the second vaccine dose. The library came from the immunoSEQ multiplex PCR assay. TCRdb mirrors the immuneACCESS table, restricted to in-frame sequences. Some clones are absent from its copies; in checked studies, under half trace to an unresolved V gene, and the reason for the others is unknown. The sample yields roughly 180,000 clones; around 90% were counted once. Around 2% of the sample goes to the ten largest clones. Sequenced material: peripheral blood, taken 28 days after the second AZD1222 dose. These receptors were collected from an adult who received the AZD1222 COVID-19 vaccine.

The V and J genes are TRBV9 and TRBJ2-7, with 10 nucleotides matching TRBD2. This CDR3 is built from 18 residues. Germline trimming cut 0 bases from V and 6 bases from J; bases unmatched to any gene: 15. Germline lookup yields CDR1 SGDLS and CDR2 YYNGEE. CDR3 nucleotides: TGTGCCAGCAGCGTAGGGACCGGAAGGCTAGCGGGGGCCACCGAGCAGTACTTC. It codes for CASSVGTGRLAGATEQYF.

The chain recombines TRBV5-1 with TRBJ1-5; 7 nucleotides align to TRBD1. The V gene end was trimmed by 0 bases and the J gene end by 0 bases; junction bases not matched to a gene: 3. The CDR3 spans 16 residues. Germline V gene sequence: CDR1 SGHRS, CDR2 YFSETQ. The CDR3 region has the DNA TGCGCCAGCAGCTTGGGAGGGACAGATAGCAATCAGCCCCAGCATTTT. It specifies CASSLGGTDSNQPQHF.

The rearrangement uses TRBV15 and TRBJ1-2; 10 positions match TRBD1. The CDR3 totals 15 residues. Germline CDR1 reads LNHNV; CDR2 reads YYDKDF (reference sequence). Unmatched junction bases numbered 10, after V lost 5 bases and J lost 7 bases. This CDR3 is CATSGIRQGASGYTF. The CDR3 DNA reads as TGTGCCACCAGCGGCATTCGACAGGGGGCGTCTGGCTACACCTTC.

J is TRBJ2-5 and V is TRBV9; possibly TRBD1 for D (6 bases). This CDR3 has 13 amino acids. With 4 bases removed from V and 2 bases from J, the gap between germline ends came to 9 bases. Germline-derived CDR1 and CDR2 are SGDLS and YYNGEE. CDR3 coding DNA: TGTGCCAGCAGCCCCCAGGGGCAAGAGACCCAGTACTTC. Amino acid sequence: CASSPQGQETQYF.

The rearrangement uses TRBV28 and TRBJ1-3; D gene uncertain. The CDR3 length is 11 residues. The V end lost 4 bases, the J end lost 3 bases, and 1 base lay between the germline ends. Germline CDR1 reads MDHEN; CDR2 reads SYDVKM. The CDR3 sequence: CASSYGNTIYF. In nucleotides, the CDR3 is TGTGCCAGCAGTTATGGAAACACCATATATTTT.

The chain combines TRBV11-2 with TRBJ2-5, with 11 nucleotides matching TRBD1. V shed 1 base, J shed 4 bases, and the junction held 2 bases outside the gene matches. The CDR3 extends over 15 amino acids. Germline V gives CDR1 SGHAT, CDR2 FQNNGV. CDR3 residues: CASSLVGQGGETQYF. CDR3 nucleotides: TGTGCCAGCAGCTTAGTGGGACAGGGGGGAGAGACCCAGTACTTC.

The chain couples TRBV19 to TRBJ2-1; D assignment may be TRBD1 or TRBD2 (5 bases each). Germline V gene sequence: CDR1 LNHDA, CDR2 SQIVND (reference sequence). The V end lost 6 bases, the J end lost 1 base, and 16 bases lay between the germline ends. The CDR3 extends over 16 amino acids. In nucleotides, the CDR3 is TGTGCCAGTAGAATGGGACCCACCGCATCCTACAATGAGCAGTTCTTC. This sequence encodes CASRMGPTASYNEQFF.

V gene TRBV21-1 combines with J gene TRBJ2-1; the table assigns TRBD2, which was not confirmed against the DNA. TRBV21-1 is a pseudogene locus. The length of the CDR3 is 16 residues. CDR3 sequence reads: CASSKEWRDFYNEQFF. Here the CDR3 DNA reads TGTGCCAGCAGCAAAGAGTGGCGGGACTTCTACAATGAGCAGTTCTTC.

The chain uses TRBV7-6 and TRBJ1-2, with TRBD1 matching 12 bases. The CDR3 runs 16 residues. CDR1 and CDR2 from the germline V gene are SGHVS and FNYEAQ. The junction had 7 bases not matched to a gene; V was cut back by 0 bases and J by 8 bases. Written as DNA, the CDR3 is TGTGCCAGCAGCTTAGCTCTGGGACAGGGGGCTAGGGGCTACACCTTC. Encoded protein: CASSLALGQGARGYTF.

The V and J genes are TRBV19 and TRBJ2-1; the D gene is possibly TRBD2 (7 bases). There are 15 residues in the CDR3. Trimming removed 4 bases at V and 7 bases at J, with 17 bases between. In germline, CDR1 is LNHDA, CDR2 SQIVND (reference sequence). CDR3 protein: CASSTPGGEKNEQFF. The CDR3 DNA sequence: TGTGCCAGTAGTACCCCGGGGGGCGAAAAGAATGAGCAGTTCTTC. Complete variable domain (other parts from reference TRBV19 and TRBJ2-1): DGGITQSPKYLFRKEGQNVTLSCEQNLNHDAMYWYRQDPGQGLRLIYYSQIVNDFQKGDIAEGYSVSREKKESFPLTVTSAQKNPTAFYLCASSTPGGEKNEQFFGPGTRLTVL.

This chain links TRBV6-5 with TRBJ2-7; D is unclear. Trimming left V 7 bases short and J 3 bases short, with 13 bases between. The CDR3 sequence is 13 residues long. Germline CDR1 reads MNHEY; CDR2 reads SVGAGI. The CDR3 loop is CASTDSVDYEQYF. CDR3 DNA sequence: TGTGCCAGCACCGACTCTGTAGACTACGAGCAGTACTTC.

The CDR3: CASSLDAGQVYEQYF. The CDR3 nucleotides read TGTGCCAGCAGCTTAGATGCGGGACAGGTCTACGAGCAGTACTTC. V usage is TRBV7-2 and J usage is TRBJ2-7; 8 nucleotides align to TRBD1. V shed 1 base and J 3 bases; nucleotides not matched to a gene: 5. The CDR3 is 15 amino acids. Germline values: CDR1 SGHTA, CDR2 FQGNSA.

The V and J genes are TRBV28 and TRBJ1-2, with 7 bases lining up with TRBD1. This CDR3 comprises 15 residues. Germline lookup yields CDR1 MDHEN and CDR2 SYDVKM. After removal of 5 bases from V and 2 bases from J, the junction contained 8 bases not matched to a gene. The CDR3 DNA sequence: TGTGCCAGCAGTCGAACCACAGGGGCAAACTATGGCTACACCTTC. Amino acids: CASSRTTGANYGYTF.

The J gene is TRBJ2-7, the V gene TRBV3-1 (or the pseudogene TRBV3-2); D is unclear. Germline V gene data show CDR1 as LGHDT and CDR2 as YNNKEL (reference sequence). The V and J ends lost 1 base and 1 base respectively, with 11 bases between them. The CDR3 is made up of 15 amino acids. The CDR3 DNA reads as TGTGCCAGCAGCCAAGGGGATAGGAATTCCTACGAGCAGTACTTC. Translation gives CASSQGDRNSYEQYF.

J is TRBJ1-5 and V is TRBV7-9, with a possible D match to TRBD1 (5 bases). This CDR3 is 14 amino acids long. Trimming removed 5 bases at V and 9 bases at J, with 17 bases between. Germline loops: CDR1 SEHNR, CDR2 FQNEAQ (reference sequence). CDR3 sequence: CASSPGTGLGPQHF. The DNA of the CDR3 is TGTGCCAGCAGCCCAGGGACGGGACTGGGGCCCCAGCATTTT.

The J gene is TRBJ1-1, the V gene TRBV28; TRBD1 might be the D (6 bases). The CDR3 is made up of 13 amino acids. Trimming left V 6 bases short and J 3 bases short, with 11 bases between. From germline, CDR1 is MDHEN and CDR2 SYDVKM. The CDR3 DNA is TGTGCCAGCAGGCCGGGGGCGGACACTGAAGCTTTCTTT. It yields the protein CASRPGADTEAFF.

This sequence joins TRBV7-9 and TRBJ2-1, with D hard to call. The CDR3 totals 14 residues. Germline values: CDR1 SEHNR, CDR2 FQNEAQ (reference sequence). With 1 base removed from V and 4 bases from J, the gap between germline ends came to 8 bases. CDR3 loop: CASSLDYGYNEQFF. In nucleotides, the CDR3 is TGTGCCAGCAGCTTAGACTACGGTTACAATGAGCAGTTCTTC.

This chain joins TRBV4-1 and TRBJ1-5; a possible D gene is TRBD1 (6 bases). V was clipped by 6 bases and J by 2 bases, with 8 bases between them. The CDR3 sequence is 13 residues long. Per germline, CDR1 MGHRA and CDR2 YSYEKL. CDR3 nucleotides: TGCGCCAGCAGACGGACAGGCAATCAGCCCCAGCATTTT. Translated: CASRRTGNQPQHF.

This rearrangement joins TRBV6-2 or TRBV6-3 to TRBJ1-5, with D perhaps matching TRBD1 (6 bases). The CDR3 totals 14 residues. The germline gives CDR1 MNHEY, CDR2 SVGEGT. V was clipped by 5 bases and J by 7 bases, with 15 bases between them. CDR3 loop: CASSLSGGAQPQHF. CDR3 nucleotide sequence: TGTGCCAGCAGTCTTTCCGGGGGGGCGCAGCCCCAGCATTTT.

CDR3: CASSQDVYLLNTGELFF. The DNA of the CDR3 is TGTGCCAGCAGCCAAGATGTGTACCTATTGAACACCGGGGAGCTGTTTTTT. V gene TRBV3-1 (or the pseudogene TRBV3-2) combines with J gene TRBJ2-2; D call uncertain. Germline CDR1 and CDR2: LGHDT and YNNKEL (reference sequence). The CDR3 sequence is 17 residues long. Trimming left V 0 bases short and J 1 base short, with 12 bases between.